Listed below are T cell receptor beta chains from one sample, sequenced in a study of blood T cell repertoires in COVID-19. TCRdb's copy holds only in-frame clones and misses some; the assay was immunoSEQ multiplex PCR. The sample consists of 150,000 to 250,000 clones, about 80% of them appearing once. The material sequenced was PBMCs or T cells enriched from blood (not recorded which). The receptors come from a man aged 40-49 years who had recovered from COVID-19. The CDR3 runs from the conserved cysteine through the conserved F or W. D genes are given only for firm matches.

D: NA
V: TRBV2
length: 16
CDR3: CASSRGRSSYNSPLHF

D: NA
V: TRBV2
length: 13
CDR3: CASSEVGDYEQYF

D: NA
V: TRBV5-6
length: 14
CDR3: CASSSPGLNQPQHF

D: NA
V: TRBV18
length: 15
CDR3: CASSPGEGGNTEAFF

D: TRBD1
V: TRBV11-2
length: 16
CDR3: CASSLEDRAMNTEAFF

D: TRBD1
V: TRBV7-2
length: 14
CDR3: CASSPPQGNYGYTF

D: TRBD1
V: TRBV5-1
length: 15
CDR3: CASSLAGTGGETQYF

D: NA
V: TRBV18
length: 15
CDR3: CASSFRGGGNQPQHF

D: NA
V: TRBV4-2
length: 12
CDR3: CASSRQSYEQYF

D: NA
V: TRBV5-4
length: 16
CDR3: CASSLYDQAYNSPLHF

D: TRBD2
V: TRBV24-1
length: 18
CDR3: CATSAPGEGIGGSYEQYF

D: TRBD2
V: TRBV9
length: 15
CDR3: CASSASTSGRETQYF

D: TRBD1
V: TRBV2
length: 14
CDR3: CASSGQGAAGELFF

D: TRBD1
V: TRBV13
length: 15
CDR3: CASSLSGTGGNEQFF

D: TRBD2
V: TRBV19
length: 17
CDR3: CASRSGTSGGAQETQYF

D: TRBD2
V: TRBV10-3
length: 15
CDR3: CAISLGLAGGNEQFF

D: TRBD1
V: TRBV2
length: 13
CDR3: CASKIDRVNEQYF

D: NA
V: TRBV5-4
length: 12
CDR3: CASSLSGIEQYF

D: TRBD1
V: TRBV29-1
length: 12
CDR3: CSVRSGDRESFF

D: TRBD2
V: TRBV7-2
length: 14
CDR3: CASSSLAVAGELFF

D: TRBD2
V: TRBV5-1
length: 17
CDR3: CASSSSLAGGSRDEQFF

D: TRBD1
V: TRBV6-5
length: 15
CDR3: CASTLGRDRGYGYTF

D: NA
V: TRBV5-6
length: 13
CDR3: CASKRSGGNTIYF

D: NA
V: TRBV5-8
length: 15
CDR3: CASSLAFGVGNTIYF

D: NA
V: TRBV29-1
length: 15
CDR3: CSVEDRGRGTDTQYF

D: NA
V: TRBV9
length: 15
CDR3: CASSPEAGPGDTQYF

D: NA
V: TRBV6-5
length: 15
CDR3: CASIPGEGGGNTIYF

D: TRBD1
V: TRBV19
length: 16
CDR3: CASSASTGVRDNEQFF

D: NA
V: TRBV5-1
length: 14
CDR3: CASSLASPTDTQYF

D: NA
V: TRBV7-2
length: 13
CDR3: CASSSGIKNIQYF

D: NA
V: TRBV3-1/TRBV3-2
length: 12
CDR3: CASLASGSGYTF

D: NA
V: TRBV2
length: 12
CDR3: CASSEQSYEQYF

D: NA
V: TRBV28
length: 20
CDR3: CASSLELLVHIGTSNLGAFF

D: NA
V: TRBV19
length: 16
CDR3: CASTDTLDSRGTEAFF